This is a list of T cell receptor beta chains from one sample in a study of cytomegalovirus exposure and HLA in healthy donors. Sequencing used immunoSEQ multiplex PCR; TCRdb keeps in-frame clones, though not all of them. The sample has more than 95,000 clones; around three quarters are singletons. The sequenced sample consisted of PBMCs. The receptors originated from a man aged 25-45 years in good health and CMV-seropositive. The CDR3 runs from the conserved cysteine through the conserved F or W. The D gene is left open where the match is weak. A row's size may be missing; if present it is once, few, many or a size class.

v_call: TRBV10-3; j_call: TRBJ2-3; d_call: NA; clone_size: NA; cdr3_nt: TGTGCCATCGCGGGCACAATGTCCACAGATACGCAGTATTTT; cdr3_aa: CAIAGTMSTDTQYF
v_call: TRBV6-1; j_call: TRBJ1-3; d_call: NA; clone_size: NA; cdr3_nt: TGTGCCAGCGGAAACAGGGTCCCCTCTGGAAACACCATATATTTT; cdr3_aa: CASGNRVPSGNTIYF
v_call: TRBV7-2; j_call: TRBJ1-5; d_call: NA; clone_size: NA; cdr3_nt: TGTGCCAGCAGCCGGAGCCAGAATCAGCCCCAGCATTTT; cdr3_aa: CASSRSQNQPQHF
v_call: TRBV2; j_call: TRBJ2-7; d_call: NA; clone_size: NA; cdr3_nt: TGTGCCAGCAGTGGTTTCCTTTCCTACGAGCAGTACTTC; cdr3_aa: CASSGFLSYEQYF
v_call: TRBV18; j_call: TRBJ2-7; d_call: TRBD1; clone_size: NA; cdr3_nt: TGTGCCAGCTCATACGAAAGGGGACAGGGCATCGAGCAGTACTTC; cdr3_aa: CASSYERGQGIEQYF
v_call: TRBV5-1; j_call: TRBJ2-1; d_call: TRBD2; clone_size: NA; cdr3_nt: TGCGCCAGCACCTGGACTAGCGGGGGCATCTATGAGCAGTTCTTC; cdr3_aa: CASTWTSGGIYEQFF
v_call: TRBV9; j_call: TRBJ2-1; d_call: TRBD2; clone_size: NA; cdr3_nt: TGTGCCAGCAGCGTAGAGTCGGGGGGGTCGGGTTACAATGAGCAGTTCTTC; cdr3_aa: CASSVESGGSGYNEQFF
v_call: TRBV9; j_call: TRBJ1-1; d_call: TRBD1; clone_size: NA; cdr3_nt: TGTGCCAGCAGCCCATCCCAGGGGGCACGGACTGAAGCTTTCTTT; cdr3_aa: CASSPSQGARTEAFF
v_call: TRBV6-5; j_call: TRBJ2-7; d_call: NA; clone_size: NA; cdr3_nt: TGTGCCAGCAGTTACAGGAGATCCTACGAGCAGTACTTC; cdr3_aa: CASSYRRSYEQYF
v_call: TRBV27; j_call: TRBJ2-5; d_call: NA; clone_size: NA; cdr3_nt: TGTGCCAGCAGTTTTGATCGAGGAGAGACCCAGTACTTC; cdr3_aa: CASSFDRGETQYF
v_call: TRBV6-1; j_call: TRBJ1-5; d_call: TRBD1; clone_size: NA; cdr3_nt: TGTGCCAGCAGGTTCAGGGGGCACAATCAGCCCCAGCATTTT; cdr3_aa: CASRFRGHNQPQHF
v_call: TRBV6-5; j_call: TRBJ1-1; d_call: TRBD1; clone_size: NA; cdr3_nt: TGTGCCAGCAGTGCCACAGGGGTGAACACTGAAGCTTTCTTT; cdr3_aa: CASSATGVNTEAFF
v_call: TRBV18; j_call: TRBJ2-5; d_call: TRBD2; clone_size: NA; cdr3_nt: TGTGCCAGCTCACCCGGGACTAGCGGGGGGCTAGGCCAAGAGACCCAGTACTTC; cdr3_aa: CASSPGTSGGLGQETQYF
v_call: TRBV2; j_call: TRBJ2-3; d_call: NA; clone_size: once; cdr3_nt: TGTGCCAGCAGGGACAATGTGGATACGCAGTATTTT; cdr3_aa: CASRDNVDTQYF
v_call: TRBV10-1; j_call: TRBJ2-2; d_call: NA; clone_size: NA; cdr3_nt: TGCGCCAGCCGAGGAGGGGAGAGGAACACCGGGGAGCTGTTTTTT; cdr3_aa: CASRGGERNTGELFF
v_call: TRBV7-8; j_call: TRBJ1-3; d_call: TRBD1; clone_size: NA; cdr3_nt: TGTGCCAGCAGTTCCTCCCGGACAGGGAGGGGAAACACCATATATTTT; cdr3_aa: CASSSSRTGRGNTIYF
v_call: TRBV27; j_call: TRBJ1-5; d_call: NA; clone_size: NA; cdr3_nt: TGTGCCAGCAAAGTAGGGGGTTTGGGCAATCAGCCCCAGCATTTT; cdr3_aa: CASKVGGLGNQPQHF
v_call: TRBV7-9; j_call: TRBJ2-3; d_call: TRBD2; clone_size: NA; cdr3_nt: TGTGCCAGCAGCCCTAATAGCGGGGGGGAGTATACGCAGTATTTT; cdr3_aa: CASSPNSGGEYTQYF
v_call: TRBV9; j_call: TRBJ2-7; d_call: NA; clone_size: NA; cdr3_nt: TGTGCCAGCAGCGAGCGGGACAAGGAATTCCGCGAGCAGTACTTC; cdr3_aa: CASSERDKEFREQYF
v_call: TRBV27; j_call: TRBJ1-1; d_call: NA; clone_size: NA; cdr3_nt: TGTGCCAGCAGTTTGGGGACACGGTGGGAAGCTTTCTTT; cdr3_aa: CASSLGTRWEAFF
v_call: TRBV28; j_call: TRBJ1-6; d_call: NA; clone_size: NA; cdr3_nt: TGTGCCAGCAGTCCGCGGGGGGGTTGGTTTAATTCACCCCTCCACTTT; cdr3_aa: CASSPRGGWFNSPLHF
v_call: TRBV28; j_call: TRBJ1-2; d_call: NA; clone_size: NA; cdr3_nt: TGTGCCAGCAGTTTGGGCAGGGCTTCGATAGGCTACACCTTC; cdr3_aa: CASSLGRASIGYTF
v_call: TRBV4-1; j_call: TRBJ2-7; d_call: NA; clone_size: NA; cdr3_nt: TGCGCCAGCAGCCAAGATCCTACGGGTTTCTCCTACGAGCAGTACTTC; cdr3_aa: CASSQDPTGFSYEQYF
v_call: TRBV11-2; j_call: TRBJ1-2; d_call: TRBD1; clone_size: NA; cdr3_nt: TGTGCCAGCAGCTTTACAGGGGGCGCCTATGGCTACACCTTC; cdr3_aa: CASSFTGGAYGYTF
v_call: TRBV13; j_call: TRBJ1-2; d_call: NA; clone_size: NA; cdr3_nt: TGTGCCAGCAGCTCCCGGGAGACCAACTATGGCTACACCTTC; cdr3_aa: CASSSRETNYGYTF
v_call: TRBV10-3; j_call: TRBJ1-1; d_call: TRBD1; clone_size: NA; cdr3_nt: TGTGCCACCCAACAGGGGGAATACACTGAAGCTTTCTTT; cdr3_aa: CATQQGEYTEAFF
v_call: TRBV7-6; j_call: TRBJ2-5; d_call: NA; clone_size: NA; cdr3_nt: TGTGCCAGCAGCTTATGGCAGGGTCAAGAGACCCAGTACTTC; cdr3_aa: CASSLWQGQETQYF
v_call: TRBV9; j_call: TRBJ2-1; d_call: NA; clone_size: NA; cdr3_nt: TGTGCCAGCAGCGTAGGCCCAGATGCCGATGAGCAGTTCTTC; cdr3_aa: CASSVGPDADEQFF
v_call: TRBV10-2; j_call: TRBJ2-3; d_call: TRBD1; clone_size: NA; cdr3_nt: TGCGCCAGCAGTCCGGCCGGGACAGGGCCAGATACGCAGTATTTT; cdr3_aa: CASSPAGTGPDTQYF
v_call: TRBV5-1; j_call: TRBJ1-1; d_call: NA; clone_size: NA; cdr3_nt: TGCGCCAGCAGCTTGGGTGCGGGGAACACTGAAGCTTTCTTT; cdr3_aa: CASSLGAGNTEAFF
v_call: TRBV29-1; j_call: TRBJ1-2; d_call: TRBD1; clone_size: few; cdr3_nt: TGCAGCGTCGAGGGAGACAGGGTTGGTTTTCGTGGCTACACCTTC; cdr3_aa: CSVEGDRVGFRGYTF
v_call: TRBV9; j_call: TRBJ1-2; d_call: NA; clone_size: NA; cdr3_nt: TGTGCCAGCAGCCCAGAGGGCTATGGCTACACCTTC; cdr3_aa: CASSPEGYGYTF
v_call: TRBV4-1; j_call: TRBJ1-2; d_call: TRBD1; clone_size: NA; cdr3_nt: TGCGCCAGCAGCCAAGACGTTGGAGGGGGCTCTGGCTACACCTTC; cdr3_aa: CASSQDVGGGSGYTF
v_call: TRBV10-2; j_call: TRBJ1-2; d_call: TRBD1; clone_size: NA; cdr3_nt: TGCGCCAGCAGCCGGGACAGAGCCCATGGCTACACCTTC; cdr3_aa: CASSRDRAHGYTF
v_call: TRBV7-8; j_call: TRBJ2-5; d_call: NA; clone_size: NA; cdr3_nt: TGTGCCAGCAGCCTTCTGATGGGGGCCAGAGAAGAGACCCAGTACTTC; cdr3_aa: CASSLLMGAREETQYF
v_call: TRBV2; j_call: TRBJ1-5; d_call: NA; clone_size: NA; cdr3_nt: TGTGCCAGCAGTCCCCCCGGAGATCAGCCCCAGCATTTT; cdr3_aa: CASSPPGDQPQHF
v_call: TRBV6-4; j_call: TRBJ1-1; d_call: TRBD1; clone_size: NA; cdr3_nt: TGTGCCAGCAGTGACCGATATAACAGGGGGACCACTGAAGCTTTCTTT; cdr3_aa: CASSDRYNRGTTEAFF
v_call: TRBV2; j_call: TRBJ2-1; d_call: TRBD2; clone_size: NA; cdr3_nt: TGTGCCAGCGGAACGGGACTAGCGGGGGGGTGGCGGTTCTTC; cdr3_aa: CASGTGLAGGWRFF
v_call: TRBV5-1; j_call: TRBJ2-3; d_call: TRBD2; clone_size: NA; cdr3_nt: TGCGCCAGCAGCTTGGACGAATCAATAGCGGGCGATAGCACAGATACGCAGTATTTT; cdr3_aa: CASSLDESIAGDSTDTQYF
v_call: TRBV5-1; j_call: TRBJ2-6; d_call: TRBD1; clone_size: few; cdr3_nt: TGCGCCAGCAGACCCGGGACAGGGGGATCTGGGGCCAACGGCCTGACTTTC; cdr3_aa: CASRPGTGGSGANGLTF
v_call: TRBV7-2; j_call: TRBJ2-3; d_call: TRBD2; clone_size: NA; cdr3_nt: TGTGCCAGCAGCTTCACTAGCGGGGGGGTGAATACGCAGTATTTT; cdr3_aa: CASSFTSGGVNTQYF
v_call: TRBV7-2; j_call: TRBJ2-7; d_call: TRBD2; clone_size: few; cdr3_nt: TGTGCCAGCAGCTCACGTCAGGGACTAGTCTACGAGCAGTACTTC; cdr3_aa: CASSSRQGLVYEQYF
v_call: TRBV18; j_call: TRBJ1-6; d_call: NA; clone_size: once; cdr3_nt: TGTGCCAGCTCGACGGAGAATTCACCCCTCCACTTT; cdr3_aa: CASSTENSPLHF
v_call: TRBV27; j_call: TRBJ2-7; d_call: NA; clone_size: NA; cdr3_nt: TGTGCCAGCAGTGCAGGGATAAAAACCTACGAGCAGTACTTC; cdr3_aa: CASSAGIKTYEQYF
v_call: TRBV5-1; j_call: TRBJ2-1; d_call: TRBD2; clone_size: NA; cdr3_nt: TGCGCCAGCAGCGAGACTAGCGGGGGAGGCATGAGGGAGCAGTTCTTC; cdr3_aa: CASSETSGGGMREQFF
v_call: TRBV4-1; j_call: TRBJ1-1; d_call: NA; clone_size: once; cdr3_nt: TGCGCCAGCAGCCAAGATGGTCAGGGGTTTTACACTGAAGCTTTCTTT; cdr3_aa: CASSQDGQGFYTEAFF
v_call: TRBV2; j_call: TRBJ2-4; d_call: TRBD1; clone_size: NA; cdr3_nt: TGTGCCAGCACCCGGGACAGCAACATTCAGTACTTC; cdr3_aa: CASTRDSNIQYF
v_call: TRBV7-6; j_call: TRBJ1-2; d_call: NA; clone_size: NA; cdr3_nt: TGTGCCAGCAGCTTAGCGGGGGGGTTTGGCTACACCTTC; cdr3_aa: CASSLAGGFGYTF
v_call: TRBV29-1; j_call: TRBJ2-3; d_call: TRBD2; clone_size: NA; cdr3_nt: TGCAGCCTCAGACCTTTTAGCGGGGTCACAGATACGCAGTATTTT; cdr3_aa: CSLRPFSGVTDTQYF
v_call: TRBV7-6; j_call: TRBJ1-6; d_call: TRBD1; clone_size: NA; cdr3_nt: TGTGCCAGCAGCCCGGACAGGGTCTCACCCCTCCACTTT; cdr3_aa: CASSPDRVSPLHF
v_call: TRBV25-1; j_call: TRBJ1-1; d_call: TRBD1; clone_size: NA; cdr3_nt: TGTGCCAGCAGTGAATATGGAATACAGGGGGCCCTGAACACTGAAGCTTTCTTT; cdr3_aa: CASSEYGIQGALNTEAFF
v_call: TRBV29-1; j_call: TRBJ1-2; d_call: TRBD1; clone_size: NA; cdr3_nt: TGCAGCGCTGAGGGCGCGGCAGGGGGCGACTACTATGGCTACACCTTC; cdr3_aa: CSAEGAAGGDYYGYTF
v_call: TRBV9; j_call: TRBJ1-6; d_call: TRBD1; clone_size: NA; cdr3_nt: TGTGCCAGCAGCGACGGACAGGCCGTAAATTCACCCCTCCACTTT; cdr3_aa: CASSDGQAVNSPLHF